This T cell receptor beta chain stems from a study of beta chain features in type 1 diabetes. Every isolated RNA sample was fully reverse transcribed, so sequencing captured expressed TCRB transcripts. The table came from immunoSEQ multiplex PCR; TCRdb's copy has only in-frame clones and leaves some out. This sample has just over 600,000 clones, with less than 20% found just once. This clone was seen only a few times. The clonotype originates from a man younger than 35 in good health. The sequencing input was naive CD4+ T cells from blood.

The DNA for the CDR3 is TGCGCCAGCAGCCCCGGGACAGGACCCTCTGGGGCCAACGTCCTGACTTTC. Protein sequence: CASSPGTGPSGANVLTF. The chain couples TRBV5-1 to TRBJ2-6; 8 positions agree with TRBD1. The CDR3 loop spans 17 amino acids. Losses at the gene ends were 4 bases for V and 0 bases for J; bases not matched to a gene: 6. CDR1 and CDR2 (germline): SGHRS, YFSETQ.